Listed here are 3 T cell receptor beta chains from one sample, sequenced in a study of beta chain features in type 1 diabetes. The study, taken as a whole, reports: Shortening that was moderate but significant affected the TCRB CDR3s of Type 1 diabetes patients in all four CD4+ subsets.

For these receptors, no antigen is known. Expressed TCRB transcripts were sequenced because the isolated RNA had all been reverse transcribed beforehand. Sequenced by immunoSEQ multiplex PCR; TCRdb stores in-frame clones only, minus some. The top ten clones hold around 0.04% of a sample with hundreds of thousands of clones, over 12% of them seen once. Sequencing was performed on naive CD4+ T cells from blood. Every receptor here comes from a young man with type 1 diabetes.

This clone was seen a handful of times. The V and J genes are TRBV30 and TRBJ2-1; no firm D call. Trimming took 0 bases from V and 1 from J, leaving 13 bases between them. Germline CDR1 is GTSNPN and CDR2 is SVGIG (reference sequence). CDR3 length equals 16 residues. CDR3 in amino acids: CAWSVVAALSYNEQFF. CDR3 DNA: TGTGCCTGGAGTGTAGTCGCAGCCCTATCCTACAATGAGCAGTTCTTC.

This chain joins TRBV4-1 and TRBJ2-1; TRBD2 might be the D (6 bases). Trimming took 1 base from V and 4 from J, leaving 8 bases between them. Germline V gene sequence: CDR1 MGHRA, CDR2 YSYEKL. There are 14 residues in the CDR3. This CDR3 reads CASSQGGGYNEQFF. CDR3 coding DNA: TGCGCCAGCAGCCAAGGAGGAGGGTACAATGAGCAGTTCTTC.

CDR3 in amino acids: CAWSVPGPVGNTIYF. CDR3 coding DNA: TGTGCCTGGAGTGTACCAGGACCCGTGGGAAACACCATATATTTT. This chain uses TRBV30 with TRBJ1-3; no clear D gene. There are 15 residues in the CDR3. Trimming cost V 0 bases and J 4 bases, with 13 bases left between them. Per the germline V gene, CDR1 is GTSNPN and CDR2 is SVGIG (reference sequence).